A selection of T cell receptor beta chains follows, all from one sample in a study of blood T cell repertoires in COVID-19. Sequencing was performed with immunoSEQ multiplex PCR; in TCRdb, only in-frame clones are kept and a portion is missing. Here the sample spans approximately 100,000 clones, approximately 92% being singletons. Sequencing was performed on peripheral blood. The receptors shown here come from an elderly woman with acute or convalescent COVID-19. CDR3s include the opening cysteine and the closing phenylalanine or tryptophan.

V gene: TRBV29-1; CDR3 protein: CSVRRWTGGKETQYF
V gene: TRBV9; CDR3 protein: CASSATDRSYEQYF
V gene: TRBV28; CDR3 protein: CASRYTRGPPNQPQHF
V gene: TRBV5-1; CDR3 protein: CASSIGQSRFYEQYF
V gene: TRBV5-1; CDR3 protein: CASSFWAFNEKLFF
V gene: TRBV9; CDR3 protein: CASSVAPGSTDTQYF
V gene: TRBV10-2; CDR3 protein: CASSNLAGVYNEQFF
V gene: TRBV5-1; CDR3 protein: CASSLRGGTEAFF
V gene: TRBV18; CDR3 protein: CASSPQAGEQYF
V gene: TRBV25-1; CDR3 protein: CASSDPGQGVVGYTF
V gene: TRBV3-1/TRBV3-2; CDR3 protein: CASSPQAAGTRVSYEQYF
V gene: TRBV10-1; CDR3 protein: CATQAFLGSEAFF
V gene: TRBV5-1; CDR3 protein: CASSLAMGLNTGELFF
V gene: TRBV27; CDR3 protein: CASSYGTFGETQYF
V gene: TRBV11-3; CDR3 protein: CASSRDSNSGNTIYF
V gene: TRBV3-1/TRBV3-2; CDR3 protein: CASSETGGGYGYTF
V gene: TRBV19; CDR3 protein: CASSLARTGPSNQPQHF
V gene: TRBV18; CDR3 protein: CASSRPDSSGANVLTF
V gene: TRBV5-1; CDR3 protein: CASSLDAGIYEQYF
V gene: TRBV5-1; CDR3 protein: CASSWTSPRYGEQFF
V gene: TRBV5-1; CDR3 protein: CASSPLASGTGELFF
V gene: TRBV19; CDR3 protein: CASSEVRGTEAFF